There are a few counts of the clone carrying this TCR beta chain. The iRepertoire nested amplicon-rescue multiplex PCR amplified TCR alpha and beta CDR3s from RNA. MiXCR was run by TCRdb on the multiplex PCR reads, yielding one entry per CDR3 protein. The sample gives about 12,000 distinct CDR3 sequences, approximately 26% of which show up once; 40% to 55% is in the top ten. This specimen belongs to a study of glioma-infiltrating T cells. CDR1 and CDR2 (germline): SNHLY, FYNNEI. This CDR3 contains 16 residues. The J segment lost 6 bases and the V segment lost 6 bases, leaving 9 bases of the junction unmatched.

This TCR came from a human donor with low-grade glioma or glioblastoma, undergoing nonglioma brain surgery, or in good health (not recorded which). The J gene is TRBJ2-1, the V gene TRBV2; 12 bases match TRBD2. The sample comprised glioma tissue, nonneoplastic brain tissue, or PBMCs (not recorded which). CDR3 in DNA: TGTGCCAGCAGCCCGACTAGCGGGAGAGCGAGCAATGAGCAGTTCTTC. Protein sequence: CASSPTSGRASNEQFF.